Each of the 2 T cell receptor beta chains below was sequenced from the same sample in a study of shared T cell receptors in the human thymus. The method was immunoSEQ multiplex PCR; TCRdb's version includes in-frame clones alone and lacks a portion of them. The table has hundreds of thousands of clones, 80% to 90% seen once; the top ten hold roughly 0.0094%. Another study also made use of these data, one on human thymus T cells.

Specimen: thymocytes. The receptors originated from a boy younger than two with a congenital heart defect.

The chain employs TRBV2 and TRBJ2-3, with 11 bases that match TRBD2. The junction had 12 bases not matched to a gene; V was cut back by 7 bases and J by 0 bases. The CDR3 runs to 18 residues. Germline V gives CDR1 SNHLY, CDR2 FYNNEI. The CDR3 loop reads CASTASGGTHTSTDTQYF. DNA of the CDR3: TGTGCCAGCACGGCTAGCGGGGGGACCCACACCAGCACAGATACGCAGTATTTT. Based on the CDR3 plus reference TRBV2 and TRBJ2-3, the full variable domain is EPEVTQTPSHQVTQMGQEVILRCVPISNHLYFYWYRQILGQKVEFLVSFYNNEISEKSEIFDDQFSVERPDGSNFTLKIRSTKLEDSAMYFCASTASGGTHTSTDTQYFGPGTRLTVL.

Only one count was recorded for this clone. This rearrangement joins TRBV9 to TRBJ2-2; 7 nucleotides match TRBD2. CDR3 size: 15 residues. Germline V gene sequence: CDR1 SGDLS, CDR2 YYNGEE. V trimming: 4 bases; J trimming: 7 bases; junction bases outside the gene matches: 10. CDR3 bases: TGTGCCAGCAGCCCCTGGGGGGGGGTCATCGGGGAGCTGTTTTTT. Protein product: CASSPWGGVIGELFF.